This section outlines one TCR beta chain sequence together with its context. TCRdb reprocessed the 5' RACE reads; each CDR3 protein has one entry and no DNA is given. This table holds some 330,000 distinct CDR3 sequences. This sample was taken from a study of monozygotic twins with inflammatory bowel disease. The germline V gene encodes CDR1 MDHEN and CDR2 SYDVKM. CDR3 length: 13 residues. The sample comprised blood. This TCR was recovered from a human donor with ulcerative colitis or Crohn's disease, or a healthy co-twin of an affected twin (not recorded which). The rearrangement joins TRBV28 to TRBJ2-5; TCRdb's D call of TRBD1 is untestable without DNA. The CDR3 sequence: CASSPQGWETQYF.